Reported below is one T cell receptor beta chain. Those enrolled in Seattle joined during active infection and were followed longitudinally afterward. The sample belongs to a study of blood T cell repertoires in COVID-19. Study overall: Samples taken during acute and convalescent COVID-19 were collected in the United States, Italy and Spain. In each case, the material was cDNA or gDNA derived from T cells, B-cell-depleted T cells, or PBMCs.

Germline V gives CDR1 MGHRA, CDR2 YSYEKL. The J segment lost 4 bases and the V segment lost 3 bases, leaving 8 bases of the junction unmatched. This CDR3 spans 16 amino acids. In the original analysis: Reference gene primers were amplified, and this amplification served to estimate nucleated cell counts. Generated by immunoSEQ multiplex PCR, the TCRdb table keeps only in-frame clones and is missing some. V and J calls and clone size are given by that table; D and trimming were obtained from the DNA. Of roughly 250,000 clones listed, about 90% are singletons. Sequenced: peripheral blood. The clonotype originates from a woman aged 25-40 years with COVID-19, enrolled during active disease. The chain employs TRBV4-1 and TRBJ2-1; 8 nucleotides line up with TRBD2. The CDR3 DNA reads TGCGCCAGCAGCCAGGGGGCGGGGGGCCTGTACAATGAGCAGTTCTTC. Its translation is CASSQGAGGLYNEQFF.